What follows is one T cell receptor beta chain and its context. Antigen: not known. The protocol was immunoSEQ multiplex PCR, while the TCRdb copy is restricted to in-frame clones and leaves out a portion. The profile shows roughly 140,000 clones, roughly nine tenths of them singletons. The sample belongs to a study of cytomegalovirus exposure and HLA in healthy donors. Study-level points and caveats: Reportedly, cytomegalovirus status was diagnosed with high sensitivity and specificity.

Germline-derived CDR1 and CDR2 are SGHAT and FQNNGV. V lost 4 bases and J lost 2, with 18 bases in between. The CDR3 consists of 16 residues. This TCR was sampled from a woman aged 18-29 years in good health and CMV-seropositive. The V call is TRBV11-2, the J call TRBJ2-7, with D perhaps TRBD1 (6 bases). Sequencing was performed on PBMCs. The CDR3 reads CASSSPDRKITYEQYF. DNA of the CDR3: TGTGCCAGCAGCTCCCCCGACAGGAAAATAACCTACGAGCAGTACTTC.